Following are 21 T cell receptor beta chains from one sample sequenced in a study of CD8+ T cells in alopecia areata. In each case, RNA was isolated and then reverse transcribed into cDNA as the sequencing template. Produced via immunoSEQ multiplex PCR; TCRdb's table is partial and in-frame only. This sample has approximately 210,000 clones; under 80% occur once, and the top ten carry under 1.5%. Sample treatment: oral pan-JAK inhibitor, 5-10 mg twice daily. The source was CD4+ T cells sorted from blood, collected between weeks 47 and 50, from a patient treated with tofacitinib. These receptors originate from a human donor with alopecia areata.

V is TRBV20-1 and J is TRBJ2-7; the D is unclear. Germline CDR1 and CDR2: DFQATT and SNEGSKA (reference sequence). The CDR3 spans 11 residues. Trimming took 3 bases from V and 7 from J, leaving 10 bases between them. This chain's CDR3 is CSASGAAEQYF. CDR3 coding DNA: TGCAGTGCTAGTGGCGCTGCTGAGCAGTACTTC.

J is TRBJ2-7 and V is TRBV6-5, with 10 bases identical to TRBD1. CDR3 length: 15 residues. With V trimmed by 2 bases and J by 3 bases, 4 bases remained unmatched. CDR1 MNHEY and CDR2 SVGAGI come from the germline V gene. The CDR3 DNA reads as TGTGCCAGCAGTTACCCGGACAGGGGGTTCTACGAGCAGTACTTC. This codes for CASSYPDRGFYEQYF.

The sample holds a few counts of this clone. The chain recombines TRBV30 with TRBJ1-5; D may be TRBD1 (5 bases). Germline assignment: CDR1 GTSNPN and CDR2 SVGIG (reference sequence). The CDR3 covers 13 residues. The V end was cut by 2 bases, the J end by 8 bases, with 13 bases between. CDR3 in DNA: TGTGCCTGGAGTAGAGGGGATGTTGAGCCCCAGCATTTT. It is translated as CAWSRGDVEPQHF.

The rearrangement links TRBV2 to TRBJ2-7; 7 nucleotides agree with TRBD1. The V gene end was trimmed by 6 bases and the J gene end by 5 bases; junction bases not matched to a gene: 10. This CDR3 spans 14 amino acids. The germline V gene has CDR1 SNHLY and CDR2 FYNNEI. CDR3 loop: CASRFTGTVHEQYF. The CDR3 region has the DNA TGTGCCAGCAGGTTTACCGGGACAGTCCACGAGCAGTACTTC.

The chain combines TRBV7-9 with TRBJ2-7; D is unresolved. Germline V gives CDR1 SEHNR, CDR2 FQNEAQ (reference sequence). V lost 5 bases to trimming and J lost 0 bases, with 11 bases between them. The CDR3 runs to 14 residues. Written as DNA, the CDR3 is TGTGCCAGCAGCGCGCTTATCAGCTCCTACGAGCAGTACTTC. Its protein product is CASSALISSYEQYF.

The CDR3 here is CASSLEADMNTEAFF. CDR3 bases: TGCGCCAGCAGCTTGGAGGCGGACATGAACACTGAAGCTTTCTTT. The gene calls are TRBV5-1 and TRBJ1-1; D perhaps matches TRBD1 (5 bases). Germline CDR1 SGHRS, CDR2 YFSETQ. The CDR3 consists of 15 residues. Trimming pared 0 bases from V and 0 bases from J, leaving 9 bases between.

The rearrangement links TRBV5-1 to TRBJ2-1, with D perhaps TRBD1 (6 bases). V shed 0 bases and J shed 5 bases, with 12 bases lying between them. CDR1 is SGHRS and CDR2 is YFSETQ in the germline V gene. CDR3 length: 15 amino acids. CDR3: CASSLDRVTNNEQFF. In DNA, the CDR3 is TGCGCCAGCAGCTTGGACAGGGTGACAAACAATGAGCAGTTCTTC.

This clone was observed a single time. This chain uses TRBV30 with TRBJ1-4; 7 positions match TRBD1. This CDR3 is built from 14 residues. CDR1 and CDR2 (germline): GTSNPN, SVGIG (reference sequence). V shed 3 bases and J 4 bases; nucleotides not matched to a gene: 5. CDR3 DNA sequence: TGTGCCTGGAGAACCGGGACAGTTAATGAAAAACTGTTTTTT. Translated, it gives CAWRTGTVNEKLFF. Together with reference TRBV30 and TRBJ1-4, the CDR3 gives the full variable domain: SQTIHQWPATLVQPVGSPLSLECTVEGTSNPNLYWYRQAAGRGLQLLFYSVGIGQISSEVPQNLSASRPQDRQFILSSKKLLLSDSGFYLCAWRTGTVNEKLFFGSGTQLSVL.

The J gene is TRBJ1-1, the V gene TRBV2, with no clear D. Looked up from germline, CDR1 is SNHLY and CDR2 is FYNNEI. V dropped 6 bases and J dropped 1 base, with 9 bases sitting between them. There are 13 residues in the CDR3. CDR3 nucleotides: TGTGCCAGCAGAAACGGACCGAACACTGAAGCTTTCTTT. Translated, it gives CASRNGPNTEAFF.

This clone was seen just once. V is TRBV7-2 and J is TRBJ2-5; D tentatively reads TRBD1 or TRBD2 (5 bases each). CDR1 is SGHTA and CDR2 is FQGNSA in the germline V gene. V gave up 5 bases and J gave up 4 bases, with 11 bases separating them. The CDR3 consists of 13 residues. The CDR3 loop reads CASSPGTLETQYF. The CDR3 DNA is TGTGCCAGCAGCCCCGGGACGCTAGAGACCCAGTACTTC.

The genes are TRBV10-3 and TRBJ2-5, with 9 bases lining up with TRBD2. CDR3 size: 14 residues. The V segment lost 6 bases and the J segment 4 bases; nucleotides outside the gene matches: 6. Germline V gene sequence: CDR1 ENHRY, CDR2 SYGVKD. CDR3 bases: TGTGCCATCAGGGATAGCGGGGGTGGAGAGACCCAGTACTTC. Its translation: CAIRDSGGGETQYF.

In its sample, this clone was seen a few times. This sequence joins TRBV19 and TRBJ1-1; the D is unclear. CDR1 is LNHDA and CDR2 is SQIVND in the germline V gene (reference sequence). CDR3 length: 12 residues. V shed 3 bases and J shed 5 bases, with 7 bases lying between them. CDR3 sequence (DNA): TGTGCCAGTAGTATGATGGGGACTGAAGCTTTCTTT. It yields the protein CASSMMGTEAFF.

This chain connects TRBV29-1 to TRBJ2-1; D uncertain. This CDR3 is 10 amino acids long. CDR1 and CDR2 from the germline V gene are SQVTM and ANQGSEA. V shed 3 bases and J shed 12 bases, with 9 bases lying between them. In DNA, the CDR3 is TGCAGCGTTGATCAGCAGCGGCAGTTCTTC. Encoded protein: CSVDQQRQFF.

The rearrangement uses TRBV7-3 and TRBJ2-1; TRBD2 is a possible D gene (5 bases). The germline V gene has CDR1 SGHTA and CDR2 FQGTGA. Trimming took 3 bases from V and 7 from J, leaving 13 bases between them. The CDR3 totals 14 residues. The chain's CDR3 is CASSLGPERNEQFF. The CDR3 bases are TGTGCCAGCAGCTTGGGTCCGGAGCGGAATGAGCAGTTCTTC.

DNA for the CDR3: TGTGCCAGCAGCTTGGCAGGGACTGACACTGAAGCTTTCTTT. Its protein product is CASSLAGTDTEAFF. The gene calls are TRBV7-8 and TRBJ1-1; TRBD1 might be the D (5 bases). The CDR3 covers 14 residues. Germline V gene lookup returns CDR1 SGHVS and CDR2 FQNEAQ. Between the trimmed V and J ends, which lost 3 bases and 3 bases, there was a span of 11 bases.

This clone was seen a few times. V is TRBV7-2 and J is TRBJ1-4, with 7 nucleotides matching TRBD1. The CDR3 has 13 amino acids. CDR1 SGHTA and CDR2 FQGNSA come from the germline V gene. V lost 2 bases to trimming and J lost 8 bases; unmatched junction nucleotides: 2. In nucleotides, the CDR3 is TGTGCCAGCAGCTTACTCAGGGGGGAAAAACTGTTTTTT. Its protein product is CASSLLRGEKLFF.

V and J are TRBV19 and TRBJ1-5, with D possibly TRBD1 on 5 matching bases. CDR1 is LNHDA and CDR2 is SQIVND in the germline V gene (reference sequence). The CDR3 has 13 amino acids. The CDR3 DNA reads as TGTGCAAGCACAGGCGTCCCGTCGCAGCCCCAGCATTTT. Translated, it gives CASTGVPSQPQHF.

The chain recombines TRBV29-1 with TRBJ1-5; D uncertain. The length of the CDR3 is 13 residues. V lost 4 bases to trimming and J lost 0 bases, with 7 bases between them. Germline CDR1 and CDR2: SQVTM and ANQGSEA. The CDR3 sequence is CSVVGNSNQPQHF. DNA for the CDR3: TGCAGCGTTGTAGGAAATAGCAATCAGCCCCAGCATTTT.

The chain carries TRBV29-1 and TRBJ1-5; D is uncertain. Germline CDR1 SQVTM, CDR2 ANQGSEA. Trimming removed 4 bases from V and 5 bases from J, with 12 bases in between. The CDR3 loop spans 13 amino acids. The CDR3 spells CSVVGGPDQPQHF. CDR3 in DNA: TGCAGCGTTGTGGGAGGGCCCGATCAGCCCCAGCATTTT.

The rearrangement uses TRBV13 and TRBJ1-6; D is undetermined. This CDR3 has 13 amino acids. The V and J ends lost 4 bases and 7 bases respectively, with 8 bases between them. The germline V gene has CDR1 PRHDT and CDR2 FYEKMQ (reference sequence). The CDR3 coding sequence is TGTGCCAGCAGCTCTCGGATCAATTCACCCCTCCACTTT. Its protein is CASSSRINSPLHF.

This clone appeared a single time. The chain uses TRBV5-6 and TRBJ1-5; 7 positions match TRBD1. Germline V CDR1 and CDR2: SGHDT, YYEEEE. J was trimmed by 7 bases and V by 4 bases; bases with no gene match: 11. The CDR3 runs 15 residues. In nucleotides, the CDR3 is TGTGCCAGCAGCCTGGGGAGAGGGGGCCGGCAGCCCCAGCATTTT. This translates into CASSLGRGGRQPQHF.